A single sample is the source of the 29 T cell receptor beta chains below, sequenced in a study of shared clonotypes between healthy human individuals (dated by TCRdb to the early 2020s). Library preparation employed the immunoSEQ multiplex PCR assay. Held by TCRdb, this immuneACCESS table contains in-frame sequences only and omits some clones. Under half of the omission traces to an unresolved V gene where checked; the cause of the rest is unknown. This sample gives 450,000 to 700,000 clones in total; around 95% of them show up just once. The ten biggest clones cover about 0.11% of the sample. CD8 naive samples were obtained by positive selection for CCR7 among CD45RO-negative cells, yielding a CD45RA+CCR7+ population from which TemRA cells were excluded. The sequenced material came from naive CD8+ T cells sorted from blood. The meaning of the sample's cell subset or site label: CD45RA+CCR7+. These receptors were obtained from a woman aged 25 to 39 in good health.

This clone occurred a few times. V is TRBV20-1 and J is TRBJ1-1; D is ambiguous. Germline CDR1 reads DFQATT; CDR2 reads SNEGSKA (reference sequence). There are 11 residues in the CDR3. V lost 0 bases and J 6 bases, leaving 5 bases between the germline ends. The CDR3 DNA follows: TGCAGTGCTAGAGACACCCCTGAAGCTTTCTTT. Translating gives CSARDTPEAFF.

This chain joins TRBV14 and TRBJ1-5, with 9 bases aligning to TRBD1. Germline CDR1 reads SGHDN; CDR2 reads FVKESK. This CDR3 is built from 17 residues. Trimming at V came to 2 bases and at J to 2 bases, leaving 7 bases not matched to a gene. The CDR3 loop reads CASSQLIGDRGNQPQHF. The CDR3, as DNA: TGTGCCAGCAGCCAATTAATAGGGGACAGGGGCAATCAGCCCCAGCATTTT.

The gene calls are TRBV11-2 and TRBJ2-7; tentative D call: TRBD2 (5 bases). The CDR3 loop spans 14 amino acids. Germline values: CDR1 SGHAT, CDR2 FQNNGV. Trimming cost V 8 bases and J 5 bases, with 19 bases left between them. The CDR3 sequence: CASGPSPGVHEQYF. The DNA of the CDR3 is TGTGCCAGCGGCCCCTCCCCCGGGGTCCACGAGCAGTACTTC.

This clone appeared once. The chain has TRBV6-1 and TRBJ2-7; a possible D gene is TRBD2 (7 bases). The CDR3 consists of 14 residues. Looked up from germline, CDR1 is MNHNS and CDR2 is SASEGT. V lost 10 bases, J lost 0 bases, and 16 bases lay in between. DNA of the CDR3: TGTGCCACTCTAGCGGCAGGGGACTCCTACGAGCAGTACTTC. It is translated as CATLAAGDSYEQYF.

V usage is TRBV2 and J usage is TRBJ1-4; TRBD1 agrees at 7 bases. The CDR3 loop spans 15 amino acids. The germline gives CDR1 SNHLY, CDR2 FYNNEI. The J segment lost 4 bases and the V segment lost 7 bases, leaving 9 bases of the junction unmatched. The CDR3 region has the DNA TGTGCCAGCACCAGGGGGAGTTCCGTTAATGAAAAACTGTTTTTT. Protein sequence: CASTRGSSVNEKLFF.

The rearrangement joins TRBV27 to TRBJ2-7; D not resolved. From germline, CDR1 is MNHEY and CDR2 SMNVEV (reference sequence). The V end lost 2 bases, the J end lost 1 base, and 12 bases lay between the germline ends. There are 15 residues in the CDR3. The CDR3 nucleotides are TGTGCCAGCAGTTTAACGGAGACGAGTTCCTACGAGCAGTACTTC. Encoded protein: CASSLTETSSYEQYF.

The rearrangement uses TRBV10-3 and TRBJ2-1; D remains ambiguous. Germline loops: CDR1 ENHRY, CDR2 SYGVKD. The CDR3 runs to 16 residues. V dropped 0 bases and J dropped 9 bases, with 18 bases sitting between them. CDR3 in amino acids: CAISESHWSPPLEQFF. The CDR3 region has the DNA TGTGCCATCAGTGAGTCGCACTGGAGCCCCCCTCTTGAGCAGTTCTTC.

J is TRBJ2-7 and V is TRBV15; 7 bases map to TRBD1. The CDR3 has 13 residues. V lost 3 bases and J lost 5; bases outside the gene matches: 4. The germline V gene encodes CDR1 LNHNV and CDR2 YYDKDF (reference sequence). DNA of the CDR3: TGTGCCACCAGCAGGAGGGACAGAAACGAGCAGTACTTC. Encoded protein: CATSRRDRNEQYF.

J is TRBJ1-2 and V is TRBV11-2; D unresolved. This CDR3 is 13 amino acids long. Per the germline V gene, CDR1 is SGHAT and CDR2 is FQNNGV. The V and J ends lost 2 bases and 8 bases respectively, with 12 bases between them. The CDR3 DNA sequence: TGTGCCAGCAGCTTAAGGGCCGATCGGGGCTACACCTTC. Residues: CASSLRADRGYTF.

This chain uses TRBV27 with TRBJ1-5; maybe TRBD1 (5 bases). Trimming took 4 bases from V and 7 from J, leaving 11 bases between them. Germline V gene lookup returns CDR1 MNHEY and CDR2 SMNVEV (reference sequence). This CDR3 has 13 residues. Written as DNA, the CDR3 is TGTGCCAGCAGTTCGAGGGGTGACCAGCCCCAGCATTTT. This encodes CASSSRGDQPQHF.

The CDR3 region is CARFGTSNQPQHF. In DNA form, the CDR3 reads TGTGCCAGGTTCGGGACAAGCAATCAGCCCCAGCATTTT. The chain has TRBV7-3 and TRBJ1-5; possibly TRBD1 for D (6 bases). Trimming cost V 9 bases and J 1 base, with 10 bases left between them. The CDR3 covers 13 residues. The germline CDR1 and CDR2 sequences are SGHTA and FQGTGA. Combining the CDR3 with reference TRBV7-3 and TRBJ1-5 gives the whole variable domain GAGVSQTPSNKVTEKGKYVELRCDPISGHTALYWYRQSLGQGPEFLIYFQGTGAADDSGLPNDRFFAVRPEGSVSTLKIQRTERGDSAVYLCARFGTSNQPQHFGDGTRLSIL.

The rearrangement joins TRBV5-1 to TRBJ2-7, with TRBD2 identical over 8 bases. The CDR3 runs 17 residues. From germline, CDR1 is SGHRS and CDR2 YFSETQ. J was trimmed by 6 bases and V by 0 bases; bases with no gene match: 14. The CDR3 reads CASSLVPLAGGRGEQYF. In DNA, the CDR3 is TGCGCCAGCAGCTTGGTACCTTTGGCGGGAGGTAGAGGCGAGCAGTACTTC.

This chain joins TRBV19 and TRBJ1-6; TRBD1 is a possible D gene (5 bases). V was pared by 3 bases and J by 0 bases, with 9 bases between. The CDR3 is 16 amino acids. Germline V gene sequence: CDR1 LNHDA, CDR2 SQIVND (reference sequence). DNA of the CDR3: TGTGCCAGTAGTATCCGACAGAGCTCCTATAATTCACCCCTCCACTTT. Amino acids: CASSIRQSSYNSPLHF.

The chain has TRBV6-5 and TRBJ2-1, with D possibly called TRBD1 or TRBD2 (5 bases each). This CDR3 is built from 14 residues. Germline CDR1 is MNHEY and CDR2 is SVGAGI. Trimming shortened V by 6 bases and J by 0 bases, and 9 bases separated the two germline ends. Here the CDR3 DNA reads TGTGCCAGCAGGGGGGAGAGCTCCTACAATGAGCAGTTCTTC. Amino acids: CASRGESSYNEQFF.

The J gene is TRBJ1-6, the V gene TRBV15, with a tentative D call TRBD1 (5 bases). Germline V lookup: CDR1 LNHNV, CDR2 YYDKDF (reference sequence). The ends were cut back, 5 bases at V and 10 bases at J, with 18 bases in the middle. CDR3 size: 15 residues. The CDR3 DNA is TGTGCCACCAGCTTACGAGGGCAGGGTACGTCACCCCTCCACTTT. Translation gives CATSLRGQGTSPLHF.

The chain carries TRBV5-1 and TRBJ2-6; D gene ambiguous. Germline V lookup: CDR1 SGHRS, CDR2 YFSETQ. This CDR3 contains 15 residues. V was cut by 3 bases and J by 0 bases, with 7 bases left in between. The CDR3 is CASSSSSSGANVLTF. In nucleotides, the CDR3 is TGCGCCAGCAGCTCCAGCAGCTCTGGGGCCAACGTCCTGACTTTC.

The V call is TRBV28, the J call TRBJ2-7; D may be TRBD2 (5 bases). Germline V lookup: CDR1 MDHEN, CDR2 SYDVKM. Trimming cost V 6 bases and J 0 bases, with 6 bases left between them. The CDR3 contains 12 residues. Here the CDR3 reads CASRSGSYEQYF. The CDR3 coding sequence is TGTGCCAGCAGGAGCGGCTCCTACGAGCAGTACTTC. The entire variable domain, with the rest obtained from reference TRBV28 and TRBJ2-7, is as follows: DVKVTQSSRYLVKRTGEKVFLECVQDMDHENMFWYRQDPGLGLRLIYFSYDVKMKEKGDIPEGYSVSREKKERFSLILESASTNQTSMYLCASRSGSYEQYFGPGTRLTVT.

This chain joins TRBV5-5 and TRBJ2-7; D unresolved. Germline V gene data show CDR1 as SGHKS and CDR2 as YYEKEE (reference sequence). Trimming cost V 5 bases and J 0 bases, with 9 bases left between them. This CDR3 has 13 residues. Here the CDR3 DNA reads TGTGCCAGCAGTTTTGACAACTCCTACGAGCAGTACTTC. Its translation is CASSFDNSYEQYF.

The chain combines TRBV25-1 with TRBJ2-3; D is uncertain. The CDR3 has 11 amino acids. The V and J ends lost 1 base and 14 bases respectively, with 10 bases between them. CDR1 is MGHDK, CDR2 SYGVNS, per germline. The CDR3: CASSESWALYF. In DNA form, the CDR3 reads TGTGCCAGCAGTGAATCCTGGGCACTGTATTTT.

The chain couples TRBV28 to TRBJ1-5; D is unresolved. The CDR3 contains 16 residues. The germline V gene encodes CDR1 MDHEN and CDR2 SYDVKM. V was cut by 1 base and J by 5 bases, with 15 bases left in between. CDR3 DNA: TGTGCCAGCAGTTTATACCCCGGGTCTAAGGATCAGCCCCAGCATTTT. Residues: CASSLYPGSKDQPQHF.

CDR3 residues: CASSSILAKYEQYF. The CDR3 DNA sequence: TGTGCCAGCAGTTCCATACTAGCGAAATACGAGCAGTACTTC. The chain couples TRBV27 to TRBJ2-7, with 7 bases aligning to TRBD2. CDR1 and CDR2 (germline): MNHEY, SMNVEV (reference sequence). V lost 4 bases to trimming and J lost 4 bases; unmatched junction nucleotides: 7. This CDR3 has 14 amino acids.

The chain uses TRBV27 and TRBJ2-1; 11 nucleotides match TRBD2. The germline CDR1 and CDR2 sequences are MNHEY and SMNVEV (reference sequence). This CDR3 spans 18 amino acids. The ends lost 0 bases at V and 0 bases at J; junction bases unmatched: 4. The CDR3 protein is CASSLSGTSGSSYNEQFF. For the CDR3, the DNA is TGTGCCAGCAGTTTATCGGGGACTAGCGGCAGCTCCTACAATGAGCAGTTCTTC.

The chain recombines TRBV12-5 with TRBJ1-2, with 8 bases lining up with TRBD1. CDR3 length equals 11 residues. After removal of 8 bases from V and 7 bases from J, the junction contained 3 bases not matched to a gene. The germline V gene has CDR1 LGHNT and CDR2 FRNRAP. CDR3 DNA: TGTGCTAGTAGCGACAGGGGTGGCTACACCTTC. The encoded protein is CASSDRGGYTF.

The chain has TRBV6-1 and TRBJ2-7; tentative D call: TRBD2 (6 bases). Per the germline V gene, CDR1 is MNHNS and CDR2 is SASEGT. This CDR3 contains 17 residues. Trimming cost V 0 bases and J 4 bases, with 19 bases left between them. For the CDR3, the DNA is TGTGCCAGCAGTGAAGCGCTTCTTAGCGGTCTAGGGTACGAGCAGTACTTC. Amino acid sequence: CASSEALLSGLGYEQYF.

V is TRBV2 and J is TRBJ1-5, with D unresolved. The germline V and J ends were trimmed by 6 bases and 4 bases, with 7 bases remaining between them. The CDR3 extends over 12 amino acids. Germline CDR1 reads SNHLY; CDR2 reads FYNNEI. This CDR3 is CASRGSNQPQHF. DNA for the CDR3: TGTGCCAGCAGGGGGTCGAATCAGCCCCAGCATTTT.

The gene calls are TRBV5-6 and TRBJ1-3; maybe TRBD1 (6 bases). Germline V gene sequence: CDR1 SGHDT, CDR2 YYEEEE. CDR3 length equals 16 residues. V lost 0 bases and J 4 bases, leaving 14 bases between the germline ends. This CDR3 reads CASSLVGAGKGNTIYF. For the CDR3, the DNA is TGTGCCAGCAGCTTGGTGGGGGCAGGGAAAGGAAACACCATATATTTT.

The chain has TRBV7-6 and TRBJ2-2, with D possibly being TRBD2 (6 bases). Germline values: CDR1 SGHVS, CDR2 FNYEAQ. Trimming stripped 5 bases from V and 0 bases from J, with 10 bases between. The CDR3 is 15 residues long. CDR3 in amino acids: CASSRDWSNTGELFF. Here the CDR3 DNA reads TGTGCCAGCAGCCGGGACTGGTCGAACACCGGGGAGCTGTTTTTT.

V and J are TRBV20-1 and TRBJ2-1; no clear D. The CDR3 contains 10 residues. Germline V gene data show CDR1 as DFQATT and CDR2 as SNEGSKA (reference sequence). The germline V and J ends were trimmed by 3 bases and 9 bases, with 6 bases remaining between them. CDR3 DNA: TGCAGTGCTAGTCATACTGAGCAGTTCTTC. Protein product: CSASHTEQFF.

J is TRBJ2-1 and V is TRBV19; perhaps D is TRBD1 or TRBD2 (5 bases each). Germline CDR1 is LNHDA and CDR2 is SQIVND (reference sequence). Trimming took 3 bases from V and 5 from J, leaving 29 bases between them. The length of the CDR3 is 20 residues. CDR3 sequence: CASSIWDPISWTRGHNEQFF. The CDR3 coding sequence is TGTGCCAGTAGTATTTGGGACCCAATCAGTTGGACTCGCGGGCACAATGAGCAGTTCTTC.